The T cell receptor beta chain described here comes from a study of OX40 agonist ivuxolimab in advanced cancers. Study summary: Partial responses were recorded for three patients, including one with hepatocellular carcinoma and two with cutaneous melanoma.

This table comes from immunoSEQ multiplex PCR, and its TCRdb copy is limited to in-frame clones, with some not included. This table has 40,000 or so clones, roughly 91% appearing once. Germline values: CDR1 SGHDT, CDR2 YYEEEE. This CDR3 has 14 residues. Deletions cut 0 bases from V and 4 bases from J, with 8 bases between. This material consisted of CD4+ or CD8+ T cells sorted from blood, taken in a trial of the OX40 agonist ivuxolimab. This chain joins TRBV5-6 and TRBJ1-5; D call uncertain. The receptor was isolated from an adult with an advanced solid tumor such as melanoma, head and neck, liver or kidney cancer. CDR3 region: CASSLARSNQPQHF. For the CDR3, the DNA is TGTGCCAGCAGCTTGGCAAGGAGTAATCAGCCCCAGCATTTT.